This TCR beta chain was captured by sequencing in a study of blood T cell repertoires in COVID-19. Study at large: Sites across the United States, Italy and Spain contributed samples from acute and convalescent COVID-19.

As processed by the authors: It was from reference gene primer amplification that nucleated cell counts were estimated. Produced via immunoSEQ multiplex PCR; TCRdb's table is partial and in-frame only. That table gives V, J and clone size, and the DNA gave D and trimming. Of under 200,000 clones listed, 87% are singletons. The germline gives CDR1 SGHRS, CDR2 YFSETQ. The CDR3 totals 14 residues. Specimen: peripheral blood. This TCR derives from a man aged 60-69 years with active or convalescent COVID-19. The V call is TRBV5-1, the J call TRBJ1-4, with D maybe TRBD1 (6 bases). The CDR3 is CATGATGLNEKLFF. The DNA for the CDR3 is TGCGCAACTGGAGCGACAGGCTTAAATGAAAAACTGTTTTTT.